Below, 18 T cell receptor beta chains from the same sample are listed, as sequenced in a study of T cells expressing NK-cell markers. TCRdb reprocessed the 5' RACE reads, with one entry per CDR3 protein and no DNA. Listed are 200,000 to 300,000 distinct CDR3 sequences; more than 3.5% falls within the top ten. The sequencing sample was made of blood T cells: a sorted CD56 or NKG2C T cell subset, CD4+ or CD8+ T cells, or bulk PBMC T cells (not recorded which). These receptors all stem from a woman between 18 and 69 years old in good health.

This rearrangement joins TRBV12-3 or TRBV12-4 to TRBJ1-2; TCRdb's assignment of TRBD1 cannot be checked, as there is no DNA. CDR3 length equals 15 residues. CDR3 protein: CASSPAGTANYGYTF.

The chain has TRBV6-1 and TRBJ2-3; TCRdb returns TRBD2, unconfirmable since there is no DNA. CDR3 length equals 16 residues. Germline V gene sequence: CDR1 MNHNS, CDR2 SASEGT. CDR3: CASSSRPRGGTDTQYF.

V and J are TRBV20-1 and TRBJ1-1; there is no DNA to check the TCRdb D call of TRBD1. CDR3 length: 13 residues. The germline V gene encodes CDR1 DFQATT and CDR2 SNEGSKA (reference sequence). CDR3 sequence: CSAPGRVRTEAFF.

The chain employs TRBV7-2 and TRBJ2-5. The CDR3 runs to 16 residues. Per the germline V gene, CDR1 is SGHTA and CDR2 is FQGNSA. The CDR3 is CASSLALAGSQETQYF.

The CDR3 loop reads CSARFGGGRPQHF. V and J are TRBV20-1 and TRBJ1-5; TCRdb's D call of TRBD1 is untestable without DNA. The CDR3 covers 13 residues. Germline lookup yields CDR1 DFQATT and CDR2 SNEGSKA (reference sequence).

This chain uses TRBV4-1 with TRBJ1-2; as DNA is missing, the TRBD1 call by TCRdb cannot be tested. Germline V gives CDR1 MGHRA, CDR2 YSYEKL. This CDR3 has 19 residues. The CDR3 reads CASSLPSSFRQDRNYGYTF.

The J gene is TRBJ1-1, the V gene TRBV20-1. The CDR3 runs to 14 residues. Germline V gene data show CDR1 as DFQATT and CDR2 as SNEGSKA (reference sequence). CDR3 protein: CSARDSVHNTEAFF.

The chain employs TRBV3-1 and TRBJ2-4; TCRdb outputs TRBD2, but without DNA this stays unchecked. This CDR3 spans 18 amino acids. The germline V gene has CDR1 LGHDT and CDR2 YNNKEL (reference sequence). Here the CDR3 reads CASSQEVGLAGRGNIQYF.

The chain carries TRBV6-5 and TRBJ2-1; TCRdb reports TRBD2, a call that lacks DNA to check it against. Germline CDR1 reads MNHEY; CDR2 reads SVGAGI. This CDR3 region has 17 residues. CDR3 region: CASSYSMRESTYNEQFF.

The chain is built from TRBV7-2 and TRBJ2-3; TCRdb returns TRBD1, unconfirmable since there is no DNA. The length of the CDR3 is 15 residues. Germline CDR1 SGHTA, CDR2 FQGNSA. Here the CDR3 reads CASSSGSLSGDTQYF.

The chain combines TRBV3-1 with TRBJ1-5; with no DNA, the TCRdb D assignment of TRBD1 cannot be verified. This CDR3 is 14 amino acids long. Per the germline V gene, CDR1 is LGHDT and CDR2 is YNNKEL (reference sequence). The chain's CDR3 is CASGEQGGNQPQHF.

The chain couples TRBV7-2 to TRBJ2-3; TCRdb's D call, TRBD1, is unchecked because there is no DNA. The CDR3 contains 14 residues. Germline-derived CDR1 and CDR2 are SGHTA and FQGNSA. CDR3 loop: CASNYGGATDTQYF.

Here the CDR3 reads CASSLRRAGGPTGELFF. The V gene is TRBV7-2, the J gene TRBJ2-2; TCRdb gives TRBD2 as the D gene, but with no DNA this cannot be confirmed. Germline CDR1 and CDR2: SGHTA and FQGNSA. The CDR3 covers 17 residues.

The chain carries TRBV7-9 and TRBJ2-1; TCRdb lists TRBD2, though no DNA is available to test this call. This CDR3 contains 16 residues. In germline, CDR1 is SEHNR, CDR2 FQNEAQ (reference sequence). The CDR3 protein is CASSFSGLAGNNEQFF.

The J gene is TRBJ1-2, the V gene TRBV19; absent DNA, TCRdb's TRBD1 call cannot be checked. The V gene's germline CDR1 is LNHDA and CDR2 SQIVND (reference sequence). The CDR3 runs to 14 residues. The CDR3 sequence is CASRNRGNEDGYTF.

This rearrangement joins TRBV5-1 to TRBJ2-5; TCRdb's D call of TRBD1 is untestable without DNA. Germline CDR1 SGHRS, CDR2 YFSETQ. This CDR3 contains 15 residues. CDR3: CASSSGWGREETQYF. Combining the CDR3 with reference TRBV5-1 and TRBJ2-5 gives the whole variable domain KAGVTQTPRYLIKTRGQQVTLSCSPISGHRSVSWYQQTPGQGLQFLFEYFSETQRNKGNFPGRFSGRQFSNSRSEMNVSTLELGDSALYLCASSSGWGREETQYFGPGTRLLVL.

The V and J genes are TRBV11-2 and TRBJ2-1. The CDR3 length is 14 residues. The germline gives CDR1 SGHAT, CDR2 FQNNGV. The CDR3: CASSLEVLRVEQFF.

The V call is TRBV18, the J call TRBJ1-2; TCRdb designates TRBD1, a call that cannot be tested without DNA. This CDR3 is 14 amino acids long. Germline V lookup: CDR1 KGHSH, CDR2 LQKENI. The CDR3 spells CASSPDRPSAGYTF.